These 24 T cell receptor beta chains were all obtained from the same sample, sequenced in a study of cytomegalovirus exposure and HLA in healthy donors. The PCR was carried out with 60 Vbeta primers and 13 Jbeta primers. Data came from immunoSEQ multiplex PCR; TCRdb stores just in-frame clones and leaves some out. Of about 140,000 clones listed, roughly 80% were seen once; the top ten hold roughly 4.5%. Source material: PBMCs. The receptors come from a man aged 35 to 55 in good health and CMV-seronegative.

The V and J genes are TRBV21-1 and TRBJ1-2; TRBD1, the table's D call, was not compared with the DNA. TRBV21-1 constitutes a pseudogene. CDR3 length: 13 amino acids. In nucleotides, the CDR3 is TGTGCCAGCAGGATACTTAACAGGGGCGGCTACACCTTC. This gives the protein CASRILNRGGYTF.

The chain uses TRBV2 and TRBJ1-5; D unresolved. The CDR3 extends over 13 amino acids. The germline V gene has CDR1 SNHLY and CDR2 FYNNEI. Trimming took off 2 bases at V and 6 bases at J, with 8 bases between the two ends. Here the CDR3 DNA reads TGTGCCAGCAGTGAATCCAGTATTCAGCCCCAGCATTTT. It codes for CASSESSIQPQHF.

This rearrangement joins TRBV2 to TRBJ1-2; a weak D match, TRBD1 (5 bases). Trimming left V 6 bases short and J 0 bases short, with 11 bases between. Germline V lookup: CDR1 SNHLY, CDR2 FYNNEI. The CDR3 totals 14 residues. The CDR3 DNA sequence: TGTGCCAGCAGCAACCCGGGGGCTAACTATGGCTACACCTTC. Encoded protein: CASSNPGANYGYTF.

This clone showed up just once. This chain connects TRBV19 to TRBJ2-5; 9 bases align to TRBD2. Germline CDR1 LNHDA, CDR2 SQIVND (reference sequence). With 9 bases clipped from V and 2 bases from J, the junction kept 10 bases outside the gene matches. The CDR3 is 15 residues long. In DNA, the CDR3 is TGTGCCAGCGCGTTTAGCGGGGGACTACAAGAGACCCAGTACTTC. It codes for CASAFSGGLQETQYF. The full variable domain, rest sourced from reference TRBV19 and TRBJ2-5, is DGGITQSPKYLFRKEGQNVTLSCEQNLNHDAMYWYRQDPGQGLRLIYYSQIVNDFQKGDIAEGYSVSREKKESFPLTVTSAQKNPTAFYLCASAFSGGLQETQYFGPGTRLLVL.

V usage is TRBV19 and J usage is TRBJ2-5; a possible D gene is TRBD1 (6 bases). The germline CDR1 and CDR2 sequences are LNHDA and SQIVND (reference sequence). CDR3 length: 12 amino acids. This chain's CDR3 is CSSADRQETQYF. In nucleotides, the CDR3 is TGTTCTTCCGCCGACAGGCAGGAGACCCAGTACTTC.

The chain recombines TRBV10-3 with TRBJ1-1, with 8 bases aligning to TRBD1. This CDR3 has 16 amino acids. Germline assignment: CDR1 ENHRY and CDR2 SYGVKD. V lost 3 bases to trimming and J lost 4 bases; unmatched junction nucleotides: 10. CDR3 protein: CAISDPGTTGGTEAFF. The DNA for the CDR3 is TGTGCCATCAGTGATCCAGGGACCACAGGGGGCACTGAAGCTTTCTTT.

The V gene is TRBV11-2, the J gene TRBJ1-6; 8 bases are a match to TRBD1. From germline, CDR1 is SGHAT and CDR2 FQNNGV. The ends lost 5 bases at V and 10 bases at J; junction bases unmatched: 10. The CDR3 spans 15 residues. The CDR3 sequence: CASSGGQGTSSPLHF. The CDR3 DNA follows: TGTGCCAGCAGCGGCGGACAGGGAACCAGCTCACCCCTCCACTTT.

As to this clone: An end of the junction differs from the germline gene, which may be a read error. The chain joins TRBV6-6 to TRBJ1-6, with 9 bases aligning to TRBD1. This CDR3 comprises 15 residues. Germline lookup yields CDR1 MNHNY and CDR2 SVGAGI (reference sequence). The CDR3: CASPPRQGENSPPHF. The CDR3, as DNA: TGTGCCAGCCCCCCGCGACAGGGGGAGAATTCACCCCCCCACTTT.

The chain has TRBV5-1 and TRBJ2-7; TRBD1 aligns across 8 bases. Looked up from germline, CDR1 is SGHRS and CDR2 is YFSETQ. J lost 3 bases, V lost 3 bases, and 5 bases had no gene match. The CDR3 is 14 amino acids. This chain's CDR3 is CASSSDRGNYEQYF. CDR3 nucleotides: TGCGCCAGCAGCTCCGACAGGGGTAACTACGAGCAGTACTTC.

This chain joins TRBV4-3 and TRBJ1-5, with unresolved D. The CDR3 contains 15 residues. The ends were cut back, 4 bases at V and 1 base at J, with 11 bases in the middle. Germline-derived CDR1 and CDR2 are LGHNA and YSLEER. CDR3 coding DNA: TGCGCCAGCAGCCTAAACCTCGGGAGCAATCAGCCCCAGCATTTT. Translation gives CASSLNLGSNQPQHF.

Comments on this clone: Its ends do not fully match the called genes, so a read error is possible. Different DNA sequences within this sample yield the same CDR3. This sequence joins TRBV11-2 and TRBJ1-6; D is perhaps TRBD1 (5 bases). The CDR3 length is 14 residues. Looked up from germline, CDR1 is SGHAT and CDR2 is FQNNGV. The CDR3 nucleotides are TGTGCCAGCAGCTTGACAGCTAATAATTCCCCCCTCCACTTT. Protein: CASSLTANNSPLHF.

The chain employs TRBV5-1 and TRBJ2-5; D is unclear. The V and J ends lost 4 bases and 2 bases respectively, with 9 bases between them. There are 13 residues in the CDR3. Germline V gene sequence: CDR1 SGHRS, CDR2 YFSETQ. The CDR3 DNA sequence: TGCGCCAGCAGCCCGGAACAGCAAGAGACCCAGTACTTC. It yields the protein CASSPEQQETQYF.

CDR3 nucleotides: TGTGCCAGTAGCTCTGGACAGATGAACACTGAAGCTTTCTTT. Translated, it gives CASSSGQMNTEAFF. V usage is TRBV19 and J usage is TRBJ1-1, with a tentative D call TRBD1 (6 bases). The CDR3 runs 14 residues. Germline lookup yields CDR1 LNHDA and CDR2 SQIVND (reference sequence). The V and J ends lost 6 bases and 0 bases respectively, with 11 bases between them. Variable domain in full (rest from reference TRBV19 and TRBJ1-1): DGGITQSPKYLFRKEGQNVTLSCEQNLNHDAMYWYRQDPGQGLRLIYYSQIVNDFQKGDIAEGYSVSREKKESFPLTVTSAQKNPTAFYLCASSSGQMNTEAFFGQGTRLTVV.

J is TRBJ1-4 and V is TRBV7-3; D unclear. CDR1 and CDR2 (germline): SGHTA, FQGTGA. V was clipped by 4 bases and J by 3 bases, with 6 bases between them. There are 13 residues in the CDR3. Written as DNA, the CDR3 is TGTGCCAGCAGCTCCTCGGCTAATGAAAAACTGTTTTTT. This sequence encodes CASSSSANEKLFF.

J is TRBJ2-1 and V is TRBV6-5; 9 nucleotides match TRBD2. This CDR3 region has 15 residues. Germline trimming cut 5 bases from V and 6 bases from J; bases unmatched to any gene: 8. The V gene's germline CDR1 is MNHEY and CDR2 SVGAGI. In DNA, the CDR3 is TGTGCCAGCAGTCAACCGGGACTAGCCTTCAATGAGCAGTTCTTC. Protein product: CASSQPGLAFNEQFF.

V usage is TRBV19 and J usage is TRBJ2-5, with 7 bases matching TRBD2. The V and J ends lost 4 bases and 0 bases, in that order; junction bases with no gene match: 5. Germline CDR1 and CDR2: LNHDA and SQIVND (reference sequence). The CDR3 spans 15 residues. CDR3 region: CASSTGTTYQETQYF. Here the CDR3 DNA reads TGTGCCAGTAGTACCGGGACTACCTACCAAGAGACCCAGTACTTC.

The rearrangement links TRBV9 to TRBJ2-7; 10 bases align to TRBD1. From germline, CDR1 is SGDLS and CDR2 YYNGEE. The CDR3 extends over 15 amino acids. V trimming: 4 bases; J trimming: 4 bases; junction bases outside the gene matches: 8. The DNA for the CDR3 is TGTGCCAGCAGCCCTCAGACAGGGGGCGGGTACGAGCAGTACTTC. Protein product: CASSPQTGGGYEQYF.

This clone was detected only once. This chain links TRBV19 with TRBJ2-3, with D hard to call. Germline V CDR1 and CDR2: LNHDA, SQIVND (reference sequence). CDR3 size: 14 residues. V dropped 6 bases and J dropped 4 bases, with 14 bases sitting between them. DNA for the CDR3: TGTGCCAGTAGGTTAACGAGTTCGGCAGATACGCAGTATTTT. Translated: CASRLTSSADTQYF.

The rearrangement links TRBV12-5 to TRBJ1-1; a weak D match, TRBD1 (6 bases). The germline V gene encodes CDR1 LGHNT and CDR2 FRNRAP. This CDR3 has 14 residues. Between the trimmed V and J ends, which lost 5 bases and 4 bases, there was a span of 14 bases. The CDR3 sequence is CASGRQAGSTEAFF. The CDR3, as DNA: TGTGCTAGTGGTCGACAGGCTGGAAGCACTGAAGCTTTCTTT.

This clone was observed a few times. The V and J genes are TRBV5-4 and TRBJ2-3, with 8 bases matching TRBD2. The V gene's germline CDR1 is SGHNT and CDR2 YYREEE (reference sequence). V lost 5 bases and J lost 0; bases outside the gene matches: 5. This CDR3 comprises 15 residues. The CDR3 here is CASRNQRGSTDTQYF. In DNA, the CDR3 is TGTGCCAGCAGGAATCAGCGGGGGAGCACAGATACGCAGTATTTT.

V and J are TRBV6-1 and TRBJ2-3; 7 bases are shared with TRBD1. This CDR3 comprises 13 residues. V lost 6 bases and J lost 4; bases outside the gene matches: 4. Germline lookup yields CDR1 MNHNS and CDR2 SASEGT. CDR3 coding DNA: TGTGCCAGCAGGCTACAGGGGCCAGATACGCAGTATTTT. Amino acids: CASRLQGPDTQYF.

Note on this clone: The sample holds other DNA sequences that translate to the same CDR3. The CDR3 loop is CASSPGQGPNTEAFF. The CDR3 DNA reads as TGTGCCAGCTCACCGGGACAGGGTCCGAACACTGAAGCTTTCTTT. J is TRBJ1-1 and V is TRBV18; 9 positions match TRBD1. J was trimmed by 1 base and V by 3 bases; bases with no gene match: 3. The CDR3 totals 15 residues. CDR1 and CDR2 from the germline V gene are KGHSH and LQKENI.

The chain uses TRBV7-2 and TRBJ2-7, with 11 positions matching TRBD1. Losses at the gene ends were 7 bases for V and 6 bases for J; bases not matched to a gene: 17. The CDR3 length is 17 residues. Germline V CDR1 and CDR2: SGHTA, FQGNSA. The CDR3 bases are TGTGCCAGCACCTTTGGGACAGGGGGTCCCCTAGCGGGCGAGCAGTACTTC. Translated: CASTFGTGGPLAGEQYF.

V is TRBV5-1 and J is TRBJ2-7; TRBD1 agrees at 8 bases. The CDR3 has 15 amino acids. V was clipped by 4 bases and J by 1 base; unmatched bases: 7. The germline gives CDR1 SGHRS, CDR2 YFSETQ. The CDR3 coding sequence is TGCGCCAGCAGCGTTACAGGGGGTCCTTCCTACGAGCAGTACTTC. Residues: CASSVTGGPSYEQYF.